The subject of this entry is one T cell receptor (beta chain). This sample was included in a study of cytomegalovirus exposure and HLA in healthy donors. Study overall: Assignment to the Caucasian-associated ancestry cluster applied to more than 75% of the approximately 420 genotyped donors.

In the PCR, 60 Vbeta and 13 Jbeta primers were used. Sequencing was performed with immunoSEQ multiplex PCR; in TCRdb, only in-frame clones are kept and a portion is missing. This listing includes about 72,000 clones. The source of this sequence is a woman aged 40-49 years in good health and CMV-seropositive. Source material: PBMCs.

The CDR3 reads CASINSGRGSYIQYF. CDR3 in DNA: TGTGCCAGTATCAATAGCGGGAGAGGTTCGTACATTCAGTACTTC. The genes are TRBV19 and TRBJ2-4; TRBD2 aligns across 9 bases. Germline lookup yields CDR1 LNHDA and CDR2 SQIVND (reference sequence). The CDR3 is 15 residues long. With 7 bases clipped from V and 8 bases from J, the junction kept 12 bases outside the gene matches.